The present T cell receptor (beta chain) was sequenced within a study of CD8+ T cells in alopecia areata. Treatment noted: oral pan-JAK inhibitor, 5-10 mg twice daily. V was pared by 0 bases and J by 3 bases, with 2 bases of the junction left unmatched. CDR1 is SGHNT and CDR2 is YYREEE in the germline V gene (reference sequence). The CDR3 contains 14 residues. In each case, RNA was isolated and then reverse transcribed into cDNA as the sequencing template. Assay used: immunoSEQ multiplex PCR; TCRdb lists only in-frame clones, some missing. The data show some 150,000 clones, more than 85% seen once. This clonotype was sampled from a human donor with alopecia areata. The J gene is TRBJ2-7, the V gene TRBV5-4; 8 nucleotides align to TRBD1. This sample comprised CD8+ T cells sorted from blood, obtained at week 4, from a patient treated with tofacitinib. For the CDR3, the DNA is TGTGCCAGCAGCTTGGGGGGGACAGGCTACGAGCAGTACTTC. Translating gives CASSLGGTGYEQYF.